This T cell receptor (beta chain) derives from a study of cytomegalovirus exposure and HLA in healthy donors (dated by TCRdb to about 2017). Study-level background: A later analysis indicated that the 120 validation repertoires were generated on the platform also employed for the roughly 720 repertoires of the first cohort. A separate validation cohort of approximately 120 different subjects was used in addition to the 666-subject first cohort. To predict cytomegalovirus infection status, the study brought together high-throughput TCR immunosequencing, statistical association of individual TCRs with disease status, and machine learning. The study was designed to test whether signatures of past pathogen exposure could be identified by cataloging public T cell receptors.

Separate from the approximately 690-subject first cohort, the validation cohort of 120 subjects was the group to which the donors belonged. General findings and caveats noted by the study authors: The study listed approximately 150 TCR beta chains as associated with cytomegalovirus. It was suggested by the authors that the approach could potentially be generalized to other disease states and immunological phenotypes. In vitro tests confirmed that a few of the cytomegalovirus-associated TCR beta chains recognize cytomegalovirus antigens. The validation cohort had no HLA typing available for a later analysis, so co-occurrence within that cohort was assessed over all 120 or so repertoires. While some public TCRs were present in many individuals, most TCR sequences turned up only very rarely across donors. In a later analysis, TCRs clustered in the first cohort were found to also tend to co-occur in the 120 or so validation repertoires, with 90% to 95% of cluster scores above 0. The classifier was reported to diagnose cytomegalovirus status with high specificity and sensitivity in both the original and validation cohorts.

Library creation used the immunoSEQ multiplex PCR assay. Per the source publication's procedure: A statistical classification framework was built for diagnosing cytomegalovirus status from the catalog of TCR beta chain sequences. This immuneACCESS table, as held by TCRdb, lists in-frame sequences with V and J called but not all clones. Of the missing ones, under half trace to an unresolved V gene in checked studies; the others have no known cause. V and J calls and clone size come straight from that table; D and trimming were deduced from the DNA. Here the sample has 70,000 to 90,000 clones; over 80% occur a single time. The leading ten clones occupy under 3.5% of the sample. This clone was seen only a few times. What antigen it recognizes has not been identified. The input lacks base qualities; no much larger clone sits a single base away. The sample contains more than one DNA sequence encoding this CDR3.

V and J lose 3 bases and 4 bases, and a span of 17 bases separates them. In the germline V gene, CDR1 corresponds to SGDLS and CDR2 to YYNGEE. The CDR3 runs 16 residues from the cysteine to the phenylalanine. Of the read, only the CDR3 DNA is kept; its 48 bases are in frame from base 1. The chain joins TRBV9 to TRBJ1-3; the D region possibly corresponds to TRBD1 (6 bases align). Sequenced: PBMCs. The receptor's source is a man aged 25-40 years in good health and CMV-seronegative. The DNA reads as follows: TGTGCCAGCAGCGCCCTGGGAGGGGGATTGGGAAACACCATATATTTT. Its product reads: CASSALGGGLGNTIYF.